This T cell receptor beta chain was documented in a study of T cell clonotyping in hematopoietic cell transplantation. The germline V and J ends were trimmed by 10 bases and 6 bases, with 18 bases remaining between them. The CDR3 consists of 13 residues. CDR1 is MGHDK, CDR2 SYGVNS, per germline. Remarks on this clone: The target antigen is unknown.

The data were produced by immunoSEQ multiplex PCR, yet TCRdb's version contains in-frame clones alone and is incomplete. The table lists some 30,000 clones, 92% of them singletons. Notes on the study in general: Broader posttransplant TCR repertoire diversity was predicted by graft donor and pretransplant recipient Inverse Simpson Index values.

The starting material was PBMCs, obtained 100 days after allogeneic stem cell transplant. The sequence derives from a female patient aged 50-59 years who had an allogeneic stem cell transplant from a related donor, so the T cells may come from the graft donor. Some clones in this sample may be carry-over from other donors' samples. The chain employs TRBV25-1 and TRBJ1-2, with D unclear. CDR3 loop: CATKRIPGNGYTF. In nucleotides, the CDR3 is TGTGCCACCAAGCGAATCCCGGGAAATGGCTACACCTTC.